This TCR beta chain was identified during a study of T cells in Graves' hyperthyroidism and ophthalmopathy. The cohort's ophthalmopathy patients, a group with duration under 3 months, had a Clinical Activity Score of at least 3 and a NOSPECS grade of at least 4. Exclusion of a patient resulted from uncontrolled infection, other autoimmune disease, pregnancy or lactation. Source material for PBMCs was 9 to 10 ml fresh peripheral blood. RNA transcripts provided the source from which TCR beta CDR3 regions were amplified. A set of HTBI primers served as the primers for a first-round RT-PCR of the TCR CDR3. MiXCR, applied by TCRdb to the multiplex PCR reads, yields one record per CDR3 protein. The sample records roughly 650,000 distinct CDR3 sequences, around 15% being singletons. The material sequenced was blood. The sequence came from a woman between 40 and 50 years old with Graves' ophthalmopathy.

The CDR3 DNA is TGTGCCAGCAGTTACGCGGCCGGGGGTCTAGAGACCCAGTACTTC. It codes for CASSYAAGGLETQYF. The chain couples TRBV6-5 to TRBJ2-5; perhaps TRBD2 as D (6 bases). This CDR3 has 15 residues. CDR1 is MNHEY, CDR2 SVGAGI, per germline. The V end was cut by 2 bases, the J end by 4 bases, with 14 bases between.